These 27 T cell receptor beta chains originate from one sample sequenced in a study of T cell responses to AZD1222 COVID-19 vaccine. The data were produced by immunoSEQ multiplex PCR, yet TCRdb's version contains in-frame clones alone and is incomplete. The table shows approximately 110,000 clones, with 80% to 95% occurring only once. The sample was peripheral blood, taken 28 days after the second AZD1222 dose. These receptors were obtained from an adult who received the AZD1222 COVID-19 vaccine.

This chain joins TRBV7-9 and TRBJ2-1; 12 nucleotides line up with TRBD2. J lost 4 bases, V lost 3 bases, and 1 base had no gene match. CDR1 is SEHNR, CDR2 FQNEAQ, per germline (reference sequence). The CDR3 is 15 amino acids. This CDR3 is CASSFTSGGYNEQFF. CDR3 nucleotides: TGTGCCAGCAGCTTCACTAGCGGGGGGTACAATGAGCAGTTCTTC.

The genes are TRBV19 and TRBJ1-3; the D is unclear. This CDR3 comprises 19 residues. The ends were cut back, 6 bases at V and 0 bases at J, with 24 bases in the middle. Germline CDR1 is LNHDA and CDR2 is SQIVND (reference sequence). The CDR3 reads CASSTSYRGLMVSGNTIYF. As DNA, the CDR3 is TGTGCCAGTAGCACGTCCTATCGCGGGTTGATGGTCTCTGGAAACACCATATATTTT.

The rearrangement links TRBV6-5 to TRBJ1-2; no firm D call. Germline values: CDR1 MNHEY, CDR2 SVGAGI. Deletions cut 4 bases from V and 0 bases from J, with 6 bases between. The CDR3 sequence is 13 residues long. Here the CDR3 reads CASSLTTNYGYTF. As DNA, the CDR3 is TGTGCCAGCAGTTTGACAACTAACTATGGCTACACCTTC.

This chain connects TRBV7-6 to TRBJ1-1; no firm D call. CDR1 SGHVS and CDR2 FNYEAQ come from the germline V gene. V was trimmed by 1 base and J by 2 bases, leaving 11 bases between them. This CDR3 has 15 residues. CDR3 nucleotide sequence: TGTGCCAGCAGCTTAGGGTTGTCAGTAAACACTGAAGCTTTCTTT. Encoded protein: CASSLGLSVNTEAFF.

The V call is TRBV6-1, the J call TRBJ1-2; 7 positions agree with TRBD1. Trimming removed 0 bases from V and 7 bases from J; junction bases left unmatched: 11. The CDR3 loop spans 16 amino acids. CDR1 and CDR2 from the germline V gene are MNHNS and SASEGT. The CDR3 nucleotides read TGTGCCAGCAGTGAAGCGTACGGAGGGGGCGCCCGTGGCTACACCTTC. Protein sequence: CASSEAYGGGARGYTF.

The gene calls are TRBV29-1 and TRBJ1-4, with D unresolved. The CDR3 length is 11 residues. V shed 3 bases and J shed 5 bases, with 4 bases lying between them. The germline CDR1 and CDR2 sequences are SQVTM and ANQGSEA. CDR3 amino acids: CSVEFNEKLFF. The CDR3 coding sequence is TGCAGCGTTGAGTTCAATGAAAAACTGTTTTTT.

The rearrangement links TRBV28 to TRBJ2-7; TRBD1 matches at 7 bases. The CDR3 is 13 residues long. In germline, CDR1 is MDHEN, CDR2 SYDVKM. V shed 5 bases, J shed 9 bases, and the junction held 10 bases outside the gene matches. As DNA, the CDR3 is TGTGCCAGCAGTCCCCACGACAGGGCTGGGCAGTACTTC. Amino acid sequence: CASSPHDRAGQYF.

This chain uses TRBV5-5 with TRBJ1-4; possibly TRBD1 for D (5 bases). Germline CDR1 and CDR2: SGHKS and YYEKEE (reference sequence). Trimming cost V 1 base and J 1 base, with 8 bases left between them. The CDR3 extends over 15 amino acids. CDR3 protein: CASSLRGGTNEKLFF. CDR3 nucleotides: TGTGCCAGCAGCTTGCGGGGCGGAACTAATGAAAAACTGTTTTTT.

The chain joins TRBV7-2 to TRBJ2-5; 7 bases line up with TRBD2. V shed 4 bases, J shed 5 bases, and the junction held 7 bases outside the gene matches. This CDR3 is 14 amino acids long. Germline CDR1 is SGHTA and CDR2 is FQGNSA. The CDR3 protein is CASSSIPGGETQYF. CDR3 coding DNA: TGTGCCAGCAGCTCGATACCCGGGGGGGAGACCCAGTACTTC.

The chain recombines TRBV10-3 with TRBJ2-7; 7 nucleotides align to TRBD2. The CDR3 contains 12 residues. Germline trimming cut 9 bases from V and 1 base from J; bases unmatched to any gene: 3. Germline V gives CDR1 ENHRY, CDR2 SYGVKD. The CDR3 spells CAIGRESYEQYF. The CDR3 DNA reads as TGTGCCATAGGGCGGGAGTCCTACGAGCAGTACTTC.

The chain recombines TRBV9 with TRBJ1-5; 7 bases fit TRBD1. V lost 6 bases to trimming and J lost 5 bases; unmatched junction nucleotides: 8. CDR3 length equals 14 residues. CDR1 is SGDLS and CDR2 is YYNGEE in the germline V gene. CDR3 nucleotide sequence: TGTGCCAGCACCCCGGGGCAGGGGGATCAGCCCCAGCATTTT. The encoded protein is CASTPGQGDQPQHF.

The rearrangement joins TRBV29-1 to TRBJ2-5; D is tentatively TRBD1 or TRBD2 (5 bases each). V lost 3 bases and J 5 bases, leaving 10 bases between the germline ends. The CDR3 has 12 amino acids. The V gene's germline CDR1 is SQVTM and CDR2 ANQGSEA. The CDR3 region is CSVDPGSETQYF. The DNA for the CDR3 is TGCAGCGTTGATCCAGGGAGCGAGACCCAGTACTTC.

This rearrangement joins TRBV28 to TRBJ1-2, with 9 bases aligning to TRBD1. Germline-derived CDR1 and CDR2 are MDHEN and SYDVKM. This CDR3 comprises 13 residues. V trimming: 6 bases; J trimming: 4 bases; junction bases outside the gene matches: 3. The CDR3 region is CASRGTGSYGYTF. CDR3 nucleotide sequence: TGTGCCAGCAGGGGGACAGGGTCCTATGGCTACACCTTC.

The rearrangement uses TRBV19 and TRBJ2-1, with TRBD1 matching 7 bases. From germline, CDR1 is LNHDA and CDR2 SQIVND (reference sequence). The J segment lost 3 bases and the V segment lost 9 bases, leaving 11 bases of the junction unmatched. This CDR3 spans 15 amino acids. CDR3 amino acids: CASTTGTADYNEQFF. The CDR3 DNA reads TGTGCCAGCACAACCGGGACAGCAGACTACAATGAGCAGTTCTTC.

V and J are TRBV3-1 (or the pseudogene TRBV3-2) and TRBJ2-7, with D hard to call. CDR3 length: 13 amino acids. Germline loops: CDR1 LGHDT, CDR2 YNNKEL (reference sequence). Trimming removed 4 bases at V and 6 bases at J, with 13 bases between. CDR3 sequence (DNA): TGTGCCAGCAGCCCGACGTGGTTTGGCGAGCAGTACTTC. It yields the protein CASSPTWFGEQYF.

The chain recombines TRBV28 with TRBJ2-7; the match to TRBD1 covers 9 bases. Germline trimming cut 7 bases from V and 3 bases from J; bases unmatched to any gene: 13. There are 16 residues in the CDR3. The V gene's germline CDR1 is MDHEN and CDR2 SYDVKM. CDR3 in amino acids: CASKNRDREANYEQYF. In DNA, the CDR3 is TGTGCCAGCAAAAACCGGGACAGGGAGGCCAACTACGAGCAGTACTTC.

The V and J genes are TRBV2 and TRBJ1-1; no definite D call. The V end lost 7 bases, the J end lost 0 bases, and 12 bases lay between the germline ends. Germline-derived CDR1 and CDR2 are SNHLY and FYNNEI. The CDR3 is made up of 14 amino acids. The CDR3 region has the DNA TGTGCCAGCAAATTTAGAGATATGAACACTGAAGCTTTCTTT. Its protein is CASKFRDMNTEAFF.

The genes are TRBV27 and TRBJ1-2; D is unclear. Trimming took off 5 bases at V and 5 bases at J, with 18 bases between the two ends. The CDR3 is 15 residues long. Per germline, CDR1 MNHEY and CDR2 SMNVEV (reference sequence). This CDR3 reads CASSALDGVGYGYTF. The CDR3 region has the DNA TGTGCCAGCAGTGCACTAGACGGAGTAGGGTATGGCTACACCTTC.

V gene TRBV28 combines with J gene TRBJ2-3; D gene ambiguous. Trimming took off 8 bases at V and 3 bases at J, with 21 bases between the two ends. CDR1 is MDHEN and CDR2 is SYDVKM in the germline V gene. CDR3 length: 16 amino acids. The CDR3 sequence is CASYGRGVKTTDTQYF. In DNA form, the CDR3 reads TGTGCCAGCTATGGCCGAGGAGTAAAGACTACAGATACGCAGTATTTT.

This rearrangement joins TRBV10-1 to TRBJ2-3; D is perhaps TRBD1 (7 bases). The V end lost 2 bases, the J end lost 4 bases, and 25 bases lay between the germline ends. This CDR3 comprises 19 residues. Germline CDR1 and CDR2: WNHNN and SYGVQD (reference sequence). The CDR3 region has the DNA TGCGCCAGCAGTGAGACCACTAGCAGCAGGGGGTTTATAGCAGATACGCAGTATTTT. It specifies CASSETTSSRGFIADTQYF.

This clone was detected only once. The chain recombines TRBV15 with TRBJ1-1, with 8 nucleotides matching TRBD1. The germline V gene encodes CDR1 LNHNV and CDR2 YYDKDF (reference sequence). V lost 1 base to trimming and J lost 1 base; unmatched junction nucleotides: 5. This CDR3 has 16 residues. The CDR3, as DNA: TGTGCCACCAGCAGAGTCAGGGGGCGAGGGAACACTGAAGCTTTCTTT. This gives the protein CATSRVRGRGNTEAFF.

The chain recombines TRBV10-2 with TRBJ1-1; 10 bases are shared with TRBD1. Germline V gene lookup returns CDR1 WSHSY and CDR2 SAAADI. The CDR3 is 13 amino acids. The ends lost 6 bases at V and 3 bases at J; junction bases unmatched: 1. CDR3 in DNA: TGCGCCAGCAGCGGGACAGGGGACACTGAAGCTTTCTTT. Protein sequence: CASSGTGDTEAFF.

J is TRBJ1-3 and V is TRBV18; D is perhaps TRBD1 (6 bases). The CDR3 totals 16 residues. V lost 3 bases and J 3 bases, leaving 15 bases between the germline ends. Germline lookup yields CDR1 KGHSH and CDR2 LQKENI. CDR3 bases: TGTGCCAGCTCACCGAACAGGGATGTATATGGAAACACCATATATTTT. Its protein is CASSPNRDVYGNTIYF.

The sample holds one count of this clone. CDR3 protein: CASSLVGASYNEQFF. The CDR3 DNA reads as TGTGCCAGCAGCTTGGTAGGGGCGTCCTACAATGAGCAGTTCTTC. V and J are TRBV5-4 and TRBJ2-1; D is possibly TRBD1 (5 bases). CDR1 is SGHNT, CDR2 YYREEE, per germline (reference sequence). CDR3 length: 15 amino acids. V gave up 0 bases and J gave up 1 base, with 8 bases separating them.

This chain connects TRBV27 to TRBJ2-3; D is unresolved. Germline CDR1 reads MNHEY; CDR2 reads SMNVEV (reference sequence). The V and J ends lost 3 bases and 1 base respectively, with 5 bases between them. The CDR3 is made up of 13 amino acids. For the CDR3, the DNA is TGTGCCAGCAGTTTCGTCGGCACAGATACGCAGTATTTT. It specifies CASSFVGTDTQYF.

The V call is TRBV11-1, the J call TRBJ1-2, with D unclear. Germline CDR1 reads SGHAT; CDR2 reads FQDESV (reference sequence). V lost 0 bases, J lost 7 bases, and 15 bases lay in between. This CDR3 is built from 15 residues. Here the CDR3 reads CASSLAGSNVRGYTF. The CDR3 nucleotides are TGTGCCAGCAGCTTAGCAGGGTCTAACGTTCGTGGCTACACCTTC.

V gene TRBV4-2 combines with J gene TRBJ2-7; D is possibly TRBD2 (6 bases). CDR1 is LGHNA, CDR2 YNFKEQ, per germline. Trimming pared 1 base from V and 3 bases from J, leaving 7 bases between. CDR3 length equals 13 residues. This chain's CDR3 is CASSQGGLYEQYF. The CDR3 DNA follows: TGTGCCAGCAGCCAAGGGGGACTCTACGAGCAGTACTTC.